The rows below give T cell receptor gamma chains drawn from one sample of a study of gamma-delta T cells after stem cell transplantation. TCRdb reanalysed the RT-PCR reads via CATT. The sample has over 2,000 gamma-chain clones; roughly 6.7% are singletons. Sample: gamma-delta T cells. The receptors stem from a human donor. It is not recorded whose cells these are; they may come from a transplant donor. CDR3s include the opening cysteine and the closing phenylalanine or tryptophan. Clone size is stated in some rows and not others, as once, few, many or a class when expanded.

j_gene: TRGJP
v_gene: TRGV9
abundance: medium-sized
CDR3aa: CALWEVPQELGKKIKVF
CDR3nt: TGTGCCTTGTGGGAGGTGCCCCAAGAGTTGGGCAAAAAAATCAAGGTATTT

j_gene: TRGJP
v_gene: TRGV9
abundance: medium-sized
CDR3aa: CALWEVGELGKKIKVF
CDR3nt: TGTGCCTTGTGGGAGGTAGGAGAGTTGGGCAAAAAAATCAAGGTATTT

j_gene: TRGJP
v_gene: TRGV9
abundance: -
CDR3aa: CALWSQELGQKIKVF
CDR3nt: TGTGCCTTGTGGAGCCAAGAGTTGGGCCAAAAAATCAAGGTATTT

j_gene: TRGJ1/TRGJ2
v_gene: TRGV3
abundance: medium-sized
CDR3aa: CATWDRPHYKKLF
CDR3nt: TGTGCCACCTGGGACAGGCCTCATTATAAGAAACTCTTT

j_gene: TRGJP
v_gene: TRGV9
abundance: medium-sized
CDR3aa: CALWDLLELGKKIKVF
CDR3nt: TGTGCCTTGTGGGACCTTTTGGAGTTGGGCAAAAAAATCAAGGTATTT

j_gene: TRGJ1/TRGJ2
v_gene: TRGV9
abundance: many
CDR3aa: CALWEAPDYKKLF
CDR3nt: TGTGCCTTGTGGGAGGCCCCGGATTATAAGAAACTCTTT

j_gene: TRGJP
v_gene: TRGV9
abundance: large
CDR3aa: CALWEVAPELGKKIKVF
CDR3nt: TGTGCCTTGTGGGAGGTAGCCCCAGAGTTGGGCAAAAAAATCAAGGTATTT

j_gene: TRGJ1/TRGJ2
v_gene: TRGV9
abundance: medium-sized
CDR3aa: CALWDALGSSGPYYKKLF
CDR3nt: TGTGCCTTGTGGGATGCGTTAGGTTCTTCAGGTCCTTATTATAAGAAACTCTTT

j_gene: TRGJ1/TRGJ2
v_gene: TRGV9
abundance: medium-sized
CDR3aa: CALWEAPYYKKLF
CDR3nt: TGTGCCTTGTGGGAGGCTCCTTATTATAAGAAACTCTTT

j_gene: TRGJ1/TRGJ2
v_gene: TRGV9
abundance: large
CDR3aa: CALWEVHRKLF
CDR3nt: TGTGCCTTGTGGGAGGTGCATAGGAAACTCTTT

j_gene: TRGJP
v_gene: TRGV9
abundance: few
CDR3aa: CALWDVHIDLGKKIKVF
CDR3nt: TGTGCCTTGTGGGACGTGCACATTGATTTGGGCAAAAAAATCAAGGTATTT

j_gene: TRGJ1/TRGJ2
v_gene: TRGV3
abundance: large
CDR3aa: CATWDRYYYKKLF
CDR3nt: TGTGCCACCTGGGACAGGTATTATTATAAGAAACTCTTT

j_gene: TRGJ1/TRGJ2
v_gene: TRGV9
abundance: few
CDR3aa: CALWEAAHYNKKLF
CDR3nt: TGTGCCTTGTGGGAGGCAGCGCATTATAATAAGAAACTCTTT

j_gene: TRGJP
v_gene: TRGV9
abundance: medium-sized
CDR3aa: CALWEPLESTGGKKIKVF
CDR3nt: TGTGCCTTGTGGGAGCCCCTTGAGTCTACAGGGGGCAAAAAAATCAAGGTATTT

j_gene: TRGJP
v_gene: TRGV9
abundance: medium-sized
CDR3aa: CALWEVGKELGKKIKVF
CDR3nt: TGTGCCTTGTGGGAGGTGGGAAAAGAGTTGGGCAAAAAAATCAAGGTATTT

j_gene: TRGJ1/TRGJ2
v_gene: TRGV8
abundance: medium-sized
CDR3aa: CATWDWNKKLF
CDR3nt: TGTGCCACCTGGGATTGGAACAAGAAACTCTTT

j_gene: TRGJ1/TRGJ2
v_gene: TRGV9
abundance: many
CDR3aa: CALWDDYKKLF
CDR3nt: TGTGCCTTGTGGGACGATTATAAGAAACTCTTT

j_gene: TRGJ1/TRGJ2
v_gene: TRGV3
abundance: large
CDR3aa: CATWDGTTFKKLF
CDR3nt: TGTGCCACCTGGGACGGAACGACCTTTAAGAAACTCTTT

j_gene: TRGJP
v_gene: TRGV9
abundance: medium-sized
CDR3aa: CALWEGQELGKKIKVF
CDR3nt: TGTGCCTTGTGGGAGGGTCAAGAGTTGGGCAAAAAAATCAAGGTATTT

j_gene: TRGJ1/TRGJ2
v_gene: TRGV9
abundance: large
CDR3aa: CALWDQKHYYKKLF
CDR3nt: TGTGCCTTGTGGGATCAAAAACATTATTATAAGAAACTCTTT

j_gene: TRGJ1/TRGJ2
v_gene: TRGV9
abundance: medium-sized
CDR3aa: CALWEVLNYHYNKLF
CDR3nt: TGTGCCTTGTGGGAGGTGTTAAATTATCATTATAATAAACTCTTT

j_gene: TRGJP2
v_gene: TRGV8
abundance: large
CDR3aa: CATWDRPRRSDWIKTF
CDR3nt: TGTGCCACCTGGGATAGGCCCCGGCGTAGTGATTGGATCAAGACGTTT

j_gene: TRGJ1/TRGJ2
v_gene: TRGV8
abundance: medium-sized
CDR3aa: CATWLSSDYKKLF
CDR3nt: TGTGCCACCTGGCTCTCAAGCGATTATAAGAAACTCTTT

j_gene: TRGJ1/TRGJ2
v_gene: TRGV8
abundance: -
CDR3aa: CATWARYLVKKLF
CDR3nt: TGTGCCACCTGGGCTAGATATCTGGTCAAGAAACTCTTT

j_gene: TRGJ1/TRGJ2
v_gene: TRGV9
abundance: medium-sized
CDR3aa: CALWEVLHYHYKKLF
CDR3nt: TGTGCCTTGTGGGAGGTGTTACATTATCATTATAAGAAACTCTTT

j_gene: TRGJP
v_gene: TRGV9
abundance: -
CDR3aa: CALWEDGQELGNKIKVF
CDR3nt: TGTGCCTTGTGGGAGGATGGCCAAGAGTTGGGCAACAAAATCAAGGTATTT

j_gene: TRGJP
v_gene: TRGV9
abundance: -
CDR3aa: CALWEVQELDKKIKVF
CDR3nt: TGTGCCTTGTGGGAGGTGCAGGAGTTGGACAAAAAGATCAAGGTATTT

j_gene: TRGJP
v_gene: TRGV9
abundance: medium-sized
CDR3aa: CALWEASELGKKIKVF
CDR3nt: TGTGCCTTGTGGGAGGCCTCGGAGTTGGGCAAAAAAATCAAGGTATTT

j_gene: TRGJP2
v_gene: TRGV8
abundance: medium-sized
CDR3aa: CATWDRRGSDWIKTF
CDR3nt: TGTGCCACCTGGGATAGGCGTGGTAGTGATTGGATCAAGACGTTT

j_gene: TRGJ1/TRGJ2
v_gene: TRGV8
abundance: -
CDR3aa: CATWARYLVQKLF
CDR3nt: TGTGCCACCTGGGCTAGATATCTGGTCCAGAAACTCTTT

j_gene: TRGJP
v_gene: TRGV9
abundance: medium-sized
CDR3aa: CALWGSGGLGKKIKVF
CDR3nt: TGTGCCTTGTGGGGCTCCGGGGGGTTGGGCAAAAAAATCAAGGTATTT

j_gene: TRGJP2
v_gene: TRGV8
abundance: medium-sized
CDR3aa: CATWEGSDWIKTF
CDR3nt: TGTGCCACCTGGGAGGGGAGTGATTGGATCAAGACGTTT

j_gene: TRGJP
v_gene: TRGV9
abundance: few
CDR3aa: CALWELQEFGKKIKVF
CDR3nt: TGTGCCTTGTGGGAGTTGCAAGAGTTTGGCAAAAAAATCAAGGTATTT

j_gene: TRGJ1/TRGJ2
v_gene: TRGV2
abundance: medium-sized
CDR3aa: CATWDGHGGYYKKLF
CDR3nt: TGTGCCACCTGGGACGGGCACGGGGGTTATTATAAGAAACTCTTT

j_gene: TRGJP2
v_gene: TRGV8
abundance: hyperexpanded
CDR3aa: CATWARSVARDWIKTF
CDR3nt: TGTGCCACCTGGGCACGATCTGTGGCTCGTGATTGGATCAAGACGTTT

j_gene: TRGJP
v_gene: TRGV9
abundance: medium-sized
CDR3aa: CALWRLQELGKKIKVF
CDR3nt: TGTGCCTTGTGGCGACTGCAAGAGTTGGGCAAAAAAATCAAGGTATTT

j_gene: TRGJP
v_gene: TRGV9
abundance: medium-sized
CDR3aa: CALWEVLGELGKKIKVF
CDR3nt: TGTGCCTTGTGGGAGGTGCTCGGGGAGTTGGGCAAAAAAATCAAGGTATTT

j_gene: TRGJP
v_gene: TRGV9
abundance: medium-sized
CDR3aa: CALWGNQELGKKIKVF
CDR3nt: TGTGCCTTGTGGGGAAATCAAGAGTTGGGCAAAAAAATCAAGGTATTT

j_gene: TRGJP
v_gene: TRGV9
abundance: few
CDR3aa: CALWEVKMDKKMKVF
CDR3nt: TGTGCCTTGTGGGAGGTAAAGATGGACAAAAAAATGAAGGTATTT

j_gene: TRGJP1
v_gene: TRGV9
abundance: many
CDR3aa: CALWELRGKTTGWFKIF
CDR3nt: TGTGCCTTGTGGGAGTTGCGAGGTAAGACCACTGGTTGGTTCAAGATATTT

j_gene: TRGJP
v_gene: TRGV9
abundance: medium-sized
CDR3aa: CALYTQELGKKIKVF
CDR3nt: TGTGCCTTGTACACACAAGAGTTGGGCAAAAAAATCAAGGTATTT

j_gene: TRGJ1/TRGJ2
v_gene: TRGV9
abundance: hyperexpanded
CDR3aa: CALWEVGGRYYKKLF
CDR3nt: TGTGCCTTGTGGGAGGTGGGGGGTAGGTATTATAAGAAACTCTTT

j_gene: TRGJP
v_gene: TRGV9
abundance: -
CDR3aa: CALWEPRQDMGKKIKVF
CDR3nt: TGTGCCTTGTGGGAGCCCCGGCAAGATATGGGCAAAAAAATCAAGGTATTT

j_gene: TRGJP
v_gene: TRGV9
abundance: large
CDR3aa: CALWEVLEELGKKIKVF
CDR3nt: TGTGCCTTGTGGGAGGTGCTAGAAGAGTTGGGCAAAAAAATCAAGGTATTT

j_gene: TRGJP
v_gene: TRGV9
abundance: few
CDR3aa: CALWCPQEFGKKIKVF
CDR3nt: TGTGCCTTGTGGTGTCCACAAGAGTTTGGCAAAAAAATCAAGGTATTT

j_gene: TRGJP
v_gene: TRGV9
abundance: medium-sized
CDR3aa: CALWEVPELGKKIKVF
CDR3nt: TGTGCCTTGTGGGAGGTGCCCGAGTTGGGCAAAAAAATCAAGGTATTT

j_gene: TRGJ1/TRGJ2
v_gene: TRGV9
abundance: -
CDR3aa: CALWEVGGSNYNKLF
CDR3nt: TGTGCCTTGTGGGAGGTGGGGGGTAGTAATTATAATAAACTCTTT

j_gene: TRGJP
v_gene: TRGV9
abundance: medium-sized
CDR3aa: CALWENNELGKKIKVF
CDR3nt: TGTGCCTTGTGGGAGAATAACGAGTTGGGCAAAAAAATCAAGGTATTT

j_gene: TRGJP
v_gene: TRGV9
abundance: -
CDR3aa: CALWEAEQDMGKKIKVF
CDR3nt: TGTGCCTTGTGGGAGGCAGAACAAGATATGGGCAAGAAAATCAAGGTATTT

j_gene: TRGJP
v_gene: TRGV9
abundance: medium-sized
CDR3aa: CALWEVIKELGKKIKVF
CDR3nt: TGTGCCTTGTGGGAGGTAATAAAAGAGTTGGGCAAAAAAATCAAGGTATTT

j_gene: TRGJ1/TRGJ2
v_gene: TRGV9
abundance: large
CDR3aa: CALWEAEGSYYKKLF
CDR3nt: TGTGCCTTGTGGGAGGCCGAAGGGTCCTATTATAAGAAACTCTTT

j_gene: TRGJ1/TRGJ2
v_gene: TRGV2
abundance: medium-sized
CDR3aa: CATWDGPGRYYKKLF
CDR3nt: TGTGCCACCTGGGACGGGCCCGGTAGATATTATAAGAAACTCTTT

j_gene: TRGJP
v_gene: TRGV9
abundance: medium-sized
CDR3aa: CALWEGQELGKKIKVF
CDR3nt: TGTGCCTTGTGGGAGGGACAAGAGTTGGGCAAAAAAATCAAGGTATTT

j_gene: TRGJP1
v_gene: TRGV2
abundance: large
CDR3aa: CATWVGFTGWFKIF
CDR3nt: TGTGCCACCTGGGTGGGGTTCACTGGTTGGTTCAAGATATTT

j_gene: TRGJP
v_gene: TRGV9
abundance: large
CDR3aa: CALWEVQELGKKIKVF
CDR3nt: TGTGCCTTGTGGGAGGTGCAGGAGTTGGGCAAAAAAATCAAGGTATTT

j_gene: TRGJ1/TRGJ2
v_gene: TRGV9
abundance: -
CDR3aa: CALWEEKHYNKKLF
CDR3nt: TGTGCCTTGTGGGAGGAAAAACATTATAATAAGAAACTCTTT

j_gene: TRGJP
v_gene: TRGV9
abundance: medium-sized
CDR3aa: CALWEARFQELGKKIKVF
CDR3nt: TGTGCCTTGTGGGAGGCCCGTTTCCAAGAGTTGGGCAAAAAAATCAAGGTATTT